Listed here are 9 T cell receptor beta chains from one sample, sequenced in a study of T-cell memory formation after mild COVID-19. TCRdb analysed the 5' RACE reads with MiXCR anew, one entry per CDR3 protein. The sample lists a few hundred thousand distinct CDR3 sequences; 16% were seen once. Sequenced input: PBMCs or a T cell subset sorted from them (not recorded which). The source of these receptors is a man aged 18 to 30 who had mild COVID-19 (a few samples of this study predate the infection). Cell type and time point are not known.

This clonotype was picked up a small number of times. The chain links TRBV7-3 to TRBJ2-2; 7 nucleotides agree with TRBD1. CDR3 length: 12 amino acids. Germline CDR1 and CDR2: SGHTA and FQGTGA. DNA of the CDR3: TGTGGGGTACAGGGGTACACCGGGGAGCTGTTTTTT. Its protein is CGVQGYTGELFF.

This clonotype was seen more than once but under ten times. J is TRBJ2-7 and V is TRBV6-2 or TRBV6-3; D is possibly TRBD1 or TRBD2 (5 bases each). The CDR3 is 14 amino acids. Germline loops: CDR1 MNHEY, CDR2 SVGEGT. Trimming removed 0 bases from V and 2 bases from J, with 8 bases in between. CDR3 in DNA: TGTGCCAGCAGTTACTCACGGGGCGCCTACGAGCAGTACTTC. It is translated as CASSYSRGAYEQYF.

This clonotype turned up a few times. V and J are TRBV11-2 and TRBJ1-2; D is unresolved. The germline V gene has CDR1 SGHAT and CDR2 FQNNGV. The CDR3 is 14 residues long. The germline V and J ends were trimmed by 1 base and 4 bases, with 10 bases remaining between them. The CDR3 loop is CASSLVAVPYGYTF. Here the CDR3 DNA reads TGTGCCAGCAGCTTAGTGGCAGTGCCCTATGGCTACACCTTC.

This clonotype has only a few counts. The V gene is TRBV4-1, the J gene TRBJ1-2, with D possibly being TRBD1 (6 bases). Germline V gives CDR1 MGHRA, CDR2 YSYEKL. Trimming removed 3 bases from V and 2 bases from J, with 13 bases in between. The CDR3 has 15 residues. The CDR3 DNA reads TGCGCCAGCAGCCATCGCGGGAGGGGGAACTATGGCTACACCTTC. Protein product: CASSHRGRGNYGYTF.

The chain has TRBV18 and TRBJ2-1, with 7 bases aligning to TRBD1. V lost 2 bases, J lost 5 bases, and 3 bases stayed unmatched. CDR1 KGHSH and CDR2 LQKENI come from the germline V gene. CDR3 size: 14 residues. The CDR3 bases are TGTGCCAGCTCACCAGGGACAGTTAACAATGAGCAGTTCTTC. Protein sequence: CASSPGTVNNEQFF.

This clonotype appeared a few times. The rearrangement joins TRBV6-5 to TRBJ2-6; D is unresolved. V was shortened by 2 bases and J by 3 bases, with 5 bases between the two germline ends. CDR1 and CDR2 (germline): MNHEY, SVGAGI. The CDR3 runs to 14 residues. The CDR3 protein is CASSYIGGANVLTF. The CDR3 DNA reads as TGTGCCAGCAGTTACATCGGTGGGGCCAACGTCCTGACTTTC.

This chain links TRBV12-3 or TRBV12-4 with TRBJ1-5; 8 nucleotides line up with TRBD1. Trimming at V came to 5 bases and at J to 6 bases, leaving 6 bases not matched to a gene. The CDR3 spans 14 residues. The CDR3 region has the DNA TGTGCCAGCAGTGACCGGGACAGGACTCAGCCCCAGCATTTT. Translation: CASSDRDRTQPQHF.

The CDR3 DNA reads as TGTGCCAGCAGTCCGGGACAGGGGGTTGGAAACACCATATATTTT. Its translation: CASSPGQGVGNTIYF. This chain connects TRBV12-3 or TRBV12-4 to TRBJ1-3, with 11 positions matching TRBD1. The CDR3 runs to 15 residues. Trimming removed 5 bases from V and 3 bases from J; junction bases left unmatched: 3.

This clonotype was seen more than once but under ten times. This chain uses TRBV18 with TRBJ2-1; TRBD1 might be the D (6 bases). CDR1 is KGHSH and CDR2 is LQKENI in the germline V gene. Deletions cut 4 bases from V and 8 bases from J, with 15 bases between. This CDR3 contains 14 residues. CDR3 region: CASSQGGSGYEQFF. As DNA, the CDR3 is TGTGCCAGCTCACAAGGGGGATCGGGGTATGAGCAGTTCTTC.